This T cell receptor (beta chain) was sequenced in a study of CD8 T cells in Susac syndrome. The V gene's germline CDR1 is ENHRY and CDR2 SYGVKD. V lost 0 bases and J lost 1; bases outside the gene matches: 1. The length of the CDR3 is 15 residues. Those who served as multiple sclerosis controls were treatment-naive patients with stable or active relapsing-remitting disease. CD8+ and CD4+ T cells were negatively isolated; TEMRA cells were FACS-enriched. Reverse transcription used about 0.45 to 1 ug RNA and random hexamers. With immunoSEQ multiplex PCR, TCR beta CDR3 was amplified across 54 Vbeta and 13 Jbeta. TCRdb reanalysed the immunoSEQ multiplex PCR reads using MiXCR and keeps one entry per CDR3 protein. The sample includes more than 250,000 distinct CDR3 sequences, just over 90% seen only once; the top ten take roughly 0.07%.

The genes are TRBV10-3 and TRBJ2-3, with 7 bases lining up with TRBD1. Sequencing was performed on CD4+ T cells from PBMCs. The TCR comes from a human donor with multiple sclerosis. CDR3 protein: CAISESGTGTDTQYF. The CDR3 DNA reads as TGTGCCATCAGTGAGTCCGGGACAGGCACAGATACGCAGTATTTT.